This T cell receptor (beta chain) was recorded in a study of vaccination and CD4 T cells after COVID-19. The treatment denotes: approximately 9-day PBMC culture with coronavirus spike peptide pools or control peptides (ViraFEST assay). CD4+ T lymphocytes from the unexposed donor were collected before the COVID-19 pandemic (2011-2018). The study sequenced cultured CD4+ T cell DNA using the Oncomine TCR Beta short-read assay. TCRdb reanalysed the PCR reads using MiXCR and keeps one entry per CDR3 protein. The sample holds about 6,600 distinct CDR3 sequences, approximately 40% seen once. A note on this clonotype: The antigen remains undetermined.

CDR1 is MNHNS, CDR2 SASEGT, per germline. This CDR3 comprises 14 residues. V lost 5 bases, J lost 2 bases, and 13 bases lay in between. This TCR came from a human donor in good health. The sequenced sample was CD4+ T cells from blood, cultured in vitro. The gene calls are TRBV6-1 and TRBJ2-7; D perhaps matches TRBD1 (6 bases). The CDR3 nucleotides are TGTGCCAGCAGTCGCGGACAGCCCGCCTACGAGCAGTACTTC. Amino acids: CASSRGQPAYEQYF.